This TCR beta chain emerged from a study of blood T cell repertoires in COVID-19. TCRdb keeps only in-frame clones here, not all; method: immunoSEQ multiplex PCR. The table shows 85,000 or so clones, with around 81% occurring only once. In germline, CDR1 is SEHNR, CDR2 FQNEAQ (reference sequence). The CDR3 contains 15 residues. J was trimmed by 3 bases and V by 4 bases; bases with no gene match: 8. V gene TRBV7-9 combines with J gene TRBJ2-7; 8 nucleotides align to TRBD1. This receptor was taken from a man at least 80 years old with acute or convalescent COVID-19. Sequencing was carried out using peripheral blood. The CDR3 loop reads CASSSPGTGVYEQYF. The CDR3 DNA is TGTGCCAGCAGCTCCCCCGGGACAGGCGTCTACGAGCAGTACTTC.